This T cell receptor beta chain was documented in a study of blood T cell repertoires in COVID-19. This clone was seen a single time. In the original processing: Reference gene primer amplification yielded estimated nucleated cell counts. TCRdb's copy holds only in-frame clones and misses some; the assay was immunoSEQ multiplex PCR. V, J and clone size are those of that table, while D and trimming were read from the DNA. The sample carries around 200,000 clones, around 87% recorded once. Germline values: CDR1 LGHNA, CDR2 YSLEER. The CDR3 consists of 15 residues. V was clipped by 0 bases and J by 1 base; unmatched bases: 3.

The sequencing input was peripheral blood. The chain combines TRBV4-3 with TRBJ2-7, with 7 bases matching TRBD2. The receptor's source is a woman of 80 years or more in a cohort sampled during active or convalescent COVID-19. The CDR3 sequence: CASSQETGGSYEQYF. CDR3 in DNA: TGCGCCAGCAGCCAAGAAACGGGAGGATCCTACGAGCAGTACTTC.